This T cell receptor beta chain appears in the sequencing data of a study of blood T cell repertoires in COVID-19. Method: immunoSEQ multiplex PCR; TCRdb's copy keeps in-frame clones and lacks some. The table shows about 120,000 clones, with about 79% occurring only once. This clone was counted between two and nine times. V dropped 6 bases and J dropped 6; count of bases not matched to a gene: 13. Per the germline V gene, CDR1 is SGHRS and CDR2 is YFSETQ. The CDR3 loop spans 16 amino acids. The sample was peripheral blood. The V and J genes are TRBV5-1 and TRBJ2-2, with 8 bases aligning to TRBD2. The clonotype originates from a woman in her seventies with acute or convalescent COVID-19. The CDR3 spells CASTPHGGATAGELFF. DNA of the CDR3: TGCGCCAGCACCCCTCACGGGGGGGCCACCGCCGGGGAGCTGTTTTTT.